The T cell receptor (beta chain) described here comes from a study of blood T cell repertoires in COVID-19. Using immunoSEQ multiplex PCR, the repertoire was profiled, and TCRdb retains in-frame clones only, with some absent. Among some 110,000 clones listed, 75% to 90% were seen once. This CDR3 is 19 amino acids long. The V and J ends lost 7 bases and 0 bases, in that order; junction bases with no gene match: 12. CDR1 is SGHTA, CDR2 FQGNSA, per germline. This clone was detected once. Material: peripheral blood. The origin of this receptor is a woman of 80 years or more with COVID-19, enrolled during active disease. This chain uses TRBV7-2 with TRBJ2-6; TRBD1 matches at 10 bases. The CDR3 sequence is CASTFYRDRGISGANVLTF. The DNA of the CDR3 is TGTGCCAGCACCTTTTACCGGGACAGGGGTATCTCTGGGGCCAACGTCCTGACTTTC. The variable domain in full, completed from reference TRBV7-2 and TRBJ2-6, reads GAGVSQSPSNKVTEKGKDVELRCDPISGHTALYWYRQSLGQGLEFLIYFQGNSAPDKSGLPSDRFSAERTGGSVSTLTIQRTQQEDSAVYLCASTFYRDRGISGANVLTFGAGSRLTVL.